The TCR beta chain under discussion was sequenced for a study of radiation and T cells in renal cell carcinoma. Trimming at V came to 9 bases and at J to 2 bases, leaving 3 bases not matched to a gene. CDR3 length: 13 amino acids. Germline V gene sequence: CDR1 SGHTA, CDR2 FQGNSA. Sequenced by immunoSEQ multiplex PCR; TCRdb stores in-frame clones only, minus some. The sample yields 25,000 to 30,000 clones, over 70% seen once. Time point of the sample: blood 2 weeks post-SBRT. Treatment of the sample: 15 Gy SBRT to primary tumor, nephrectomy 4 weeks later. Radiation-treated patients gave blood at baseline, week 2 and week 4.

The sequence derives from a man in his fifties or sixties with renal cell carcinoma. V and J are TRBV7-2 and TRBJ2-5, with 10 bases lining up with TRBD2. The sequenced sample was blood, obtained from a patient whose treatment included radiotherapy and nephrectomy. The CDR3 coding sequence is TGTGCCAGTGGACTAGCGGCGCAAGAGACCCAGTACTTC. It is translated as CASGLAAQETQYF.